This record covers a single T cell receptor beta chain. The sample originates from a study of blood T cell repertoires in COVID-19. Study at large: Spain, Italy and the United States supplied samples that represented acute and convalescent COVID-19. Sources were T cells, B-cell-depleted T cells, or PBMCs; the material itself was cDNA or gDNA.

The authors' processing: Estimates of nucleated cell counts were drawn from the amplification of reference gene primers. TCRdb keeps only in-frame clones here, not all; method: immunoSEQ multiplex PCR. V, J and clone size were drawn from that table, and D and trimming were deduced from the DNA. This table has about 70,000 clones, 80% to 90% appearing once. Trimming left V 7 bases short and J 0 bases short, with 9 bases between. The CDR3 covers 13 residues. Per the germline V gene, CDR1 is SNHLY and CDR2 is FYNNEI. The V and J genes are TRBV2 and TRBJ1-1; no clear D. The specimen sequenced was peripheral blood. This receptor was obtained from a man aged 45 to 65 with acute or convalescent COVID-19. CDR3 sequence (DNA): TGTGCCAGCAAGGTAGACATGAACACTGAAGCTTTCTTT. Its protein product is CASKVDMNTEAFF.